Here is one T cell receptor beta chain with its context. Its cognate antigen has yet to be identified. Per-nucleotide qualities are absent, and no much larger clonotype sits a single base away. The data were taken from a study of shared clonotypes between healthy human individuals (dated by TCRdb to 2020 to 2021). About the study as a whole: The cohort comprised a couple of women and a few men aged 18 to 49 years. To estimate repertoire size and how much clonotypes are shared between individuals, the study performed deep sequencing of blood TCR repertoires from a few healthy adults. Different laboratories and diverse techniques were used to prepare libraries and sequence TCR repertoires, to increase sequencing depth and limit assay-specific biases. Each donor's leukapheresis produced roughly between roughly 0.94 and 9.5 billion PBMCs. Study-wide findings and limitations: Based on pairwise subsampling, the degree of clonotype sharing among donors was expected to be affected by sequencing depth. Because the study included only a small number of donors, the genetic and exposure-history diversity represented was limited. Only blood was sampled, and tissue TCR repertoires likely differ from those in blood.

Donors were healthy HIV-negative adults with no recently reported acute infections or vaccinations. All donors were Caucasian adults living in Nashville, Tennessee, USA. For unsorted samples, tens of millions of PBMCs were counted, and genomic DNA was extracted using the QIAamp DNA Blood Mini kit. Blood was collected by leukapheresis, and PBMCs were isolated by Ficoll-Histopaque density gradient centrifugation and then cryopreserved in liquid nitrogen vapor phase. TCR CDR3 regions were amplified from genomic DNA by multiplex PCR using the deep immunoSEQ assay. Extracted genomic DNA from each cell subset was spread evenly across all wells of several immunoSEQ 96-well plates, with each plate serving as a replicate. Each replicate PCR for unsorted PBMC received 250 to 300 ng genomic DNA, equal to 25,000 to 35,000 T cell genomes. Genomic DNA from unsorted PBMC was sequenced over ten immunoSEQ deep assay plates. Purified libraries were measured with a Qubit 3.0 fluorometer, size-checked on a Bioanalyzer 2100, and measured again with the KAPA Library Quantification kit. Every immunoSEQ 96-well plate was sequenced on a separate single-read 150-cycle Illumina NextSeq 550 flow cell. The published analysis was carried out like this. Because the immunoSEQ output included only junctional sequences and no quality scores, the filtering could not be the same as the filtering used for full-length reads. To assign V/J genes and CDR3, sequences were annotated against IMGT germline references using PyIR, a Python wrapper for IgBLAST v1.9. Reads were filtered out if the reads had weak V/J assignments (E-value above 1e-6), no CDR3, stop codons, out-of-frame junctions, or ambiguous translated residues. V3J clonotypes were defined as sequences sharing an identical inferred V gene, J gene, and CDR3 amino acid sequence. Percentage overlap between repertoires was computed as shared unique clonotypes divided by the size of the smaller repertoire. RTK rarefaction, the Chao1 estimator, and Recon v2.1 estimates of unobserved clonotypes were used to assess repertoire richness. TCRdb took this table from immuneACCESS and kept in-frame rearrangements with V and J called. Such tables lack part of the clones; where checked against another copy, unresolved V genes explain under half of the gap, and the rest is unexplained. That table supplies the V and J calls and clone size; D and trimming were determined from the DNA. Within this sample are hundreds of thousands of clones, with approximately 80% of them counted one time only. Around 12% of the sample is taken by the ten largest.

The CDR3 numbers 12 residues from cysteine through phenylalanine. Just CDR3 DNA is preserved here, 36 bases in frame from base 1. Germline trimming amounts to 10 bases on V and 0 bases on J, with 3 as the count of junction bases outside the gene matches. Based on the germline V gene, the CDR1 and CDR2 sequences are ENHRY and SYGVKD. The receptor chain draws on TRBV10-3 and TRBJ2-7; 7 middle bases align to TRBD1. Sequencing was performed on PBMCs. The source is a woman aged 40 to 55 in good health. Some clones in this sample may be carry-over from other donors' samples. The DNA sequence is given as TGTGCCACCGGGGACAGCTCCTACGAGCAGTACTTC. It translates as CATGDSSYEQYF.